Below, 5 T cell receptor beta chains from the same sample are listed, as sequenced in a study of T cell responses to AZD1222 COVID-19 vaccine. Sequencing was performed with immunoSEQ multiplex PCR; in TCRdb, only in-frame clones are kept and a portion is missing. The table lists more than 85,000 clones, approximately 90% of them singletons, with 7.5% in the top ten. The material sequenced was peripheral blood, taken on day 0 of AZD1222 vaccination. These receptors were obtained from an adult in good health.

This chain links TRBV30 with TRBJ1-6; TRBD1 is a possible D gene (5 bases). Trimming took 0 bases from V and 7 from J, leaving 10 bases between them. In germline, CDR1 is GTSNPN, CDR2 SVGIG (reference sequence). The CDR3 has 14 amino acids. The CDR3 region is CAWSVVEGNSPLHF. CDR3 in DNA: TGTGCCTGGAGTGTTGTGGAGGGGAATTCACCCCTCCACTTT.

V is TRBV2 and J is TRBJ1-5; 7 nucleotides line up with TRBD1. The germline gives CDR1 SNHLY, CDR2 FYNNEI. J was trimmed by 12 bases and V by 4 bases; bases with no gene match: 9. The CDR3 loop spans 13 amino acids. The CDR3 sequence is CASSASPDRSQHF. CDR3 DNA: TGTGCCAGCAGTGCATCGCCGGACAGGAGCCAGCATTTT.

The chain links TRBV5-4 to TRBJ1-4, with D possibly matching TRBD1 (5 bases). The V gene's germline CDR1 is SGHNT and CDR2 YYREEE (reference sequence). This CDR3 contains 15 residues. Trimming stripped 0 bases from V and 2 bases from J, with 8 bases between. CDR3 in amino acids: CASSLGGHTNEKLFF. The CDR3, as DNA: TGTGCCAGCAGCTTGGGCGGACATACTAATGAAAAACTGTTTTTT.

The chain employs TRBV12-3 or TRBV12-4 and TRBJ1-4, with D perhaps TRBD1 (5 bases). V was trimmed by 5 bases and J by 7 bases, leaving 8 bases between them. The CDR3 length is 12 residues. The CDR3 protein is CASSPQGEKLFF. As DNA, the CDR3 is TGTGCCAGCAGTCCCCAGGGTGAAAAACTGTTTTTT.

For the CDR3, the DNA is TGTGCCAGCGCGGAAAGCCCGGCTAGCGGGAACAATGAGCAGTTCTTC. Its translation is CASAESPASGNNEQFF. The chain is built from TRBV27 and TRBJ2-1, with 9 positions matching TRBD2. CDR3 length equals 16 residues. Trimming cost V 8 bases and J 5 bases; bases outside gene matches: 13. CDR1 is MNHEY and CDR2 is SMNVEV in the germline V gene (reference sequence).